Below, 19 T cell receptor beta chains from the same sample are listed, as sequenced in a study of blood T cell repertoires in COVID-19. The assay was immunoSEQ multiplex PCR, and TCRdb's table has in-frame clones only and misses some. Of 150,000 to 200,000 clones listed, roughly 80% are singletons. Sequenced sample: peripheral blood. Source of these receptors: a woman over 75 with COVID-19, enrolled during active disease.

This sequence joins TRBV18 and TRBJ2-6; D uncertain. V lost 1 base to trimming and J lost 0 bases, with 4 bases between them. CDR3 length: 15 amino acids. Germline CDR1 is KGHSH and CDR2 is LQKENI. CDR3 sequence (DNA): TGTGCCAGCTCACCACTCGTCTCTGGGGCCAACGTCCTGACTTTC. Protein: CASSPLVSGANVLTF.

The rearrangement uses TRBV15 and TRBJ1-2, with D possibly TRBD1 on 6 matching bases. Per germline, CDR1 LNHNV and CDR2 YYDKDF (reference sequence). Trimming cost V 4 bases and J 8 bases, with 29 bases left between them. CDR3 length equals 18 residues. The CDR3 coding sequence is TGTGCCACCAGCAAATTCAGCTCATTACTAGACAGGTTAGACGGCTACACCTTC. Its translation: CATSKFSSLLDRLDGYTF.

The count of this clone is one. The chain recombines TRBV7-9 with TRBJ1-6, with 11 bases matching TRBD1. Germline V gene lookup returns CDR1 SEHNR and CDR2 FQNEAQ (reference sequence). The CDR3 is 15 residues long. The J segment lost 7 bases and the V segment lost 5 bases, leaving 4 bases of the junction unmatched. The CDR3 DNA sequence: TGTGCCAGCAGCACCTGGGACAGGGGGAATTCACCCCTCCACTTT. Its translation is CASSTWDRGNSPLHF.

The chain combines TRBV5-4 with TRBJ2-5, with 13 bases lining up with TRBD2. With 0 bases clipped from V and 5 bases from J, the junction kept 13 bases outside the gene matches. CDR1 and CDR2 (germline): SGHNT, YYREEE (reference sequence). The CDR3 length is 19 residues. The DNA for the CDR3 is TGTGCCAGCAGCTTGGGACTAGCGGGGGGCTGGGGACCTCCGGAGACCCAGTACTTC. It is translated as CASSLGLAGGWGPPETQYF.

The chain has TRBV5-1 and TRBJ2-7, with a tentative D call TRBD1 (7 bases). Germline assignment: CDR1 SGHRS and CDR2 YFSETQ. V was pared by 0 bases and J by 6 bases, with 10 bases between. This CDR3 comprises 13 residues. The CDR3 loop is CASSLGQGGEQYF. The CDR3 DNA sequence: TGCGCCAGCAGCTTGGGACAGGGAGGCGAGCAGTACTTC.

This clone was seen more than once but under ten times. The rearrangement joins TRBV18 to TRBJ2-7; D may be TRBD1 (6 bases). The V end lost 3 bases, the J end lost 0 bases, and 18 bases lay between the germline ends. The CDR3 extends over 17 amino acids. Looked up from germline, CDR1 is KGHSH and CDR2 is LQKENI. The CDR3 loop reads CASSPRFTQTGSYEQYF. The DNA for the CDR3 is TGTGCCAGCTCACCGCGTTTCACTCAGACAGGCTCCTACGAGCAGTACTTC.

V usage is TRBV6-1 and J usage is TRBJ1-2; TRBD1 aligns across 9 bases. The germline CDR1 and CDR2 sequences are MNHNS and SASEGT. CDR3 size: 16 residues. V lost 4 bases and J lost 7; bases outside the gene matches: 13. The CDR3 sequence is CASSVTPGQGGSGYTF. The CDR3 DNA follows: TGTGCCAGCAGTGTCACTCCGGGACAGGGAGGCTCTGGCTACACCTTC.

Note on this clone: The sample carries other DNA sequences with the same CDR3. CDR3 DNA sequence: TGCGCCAGCAGCCAAGATCCGGGTTCTGGAAACACCATATATTTT. Translating gives CASSQDPGSGNTIYF. The chain joins TRBV4-1 to TRBJ1-3; D gene unclear. V lost 0 bases and J 1 base, leaving 7 bases between the germline ends. CDR3 size: 15 residues. The germline CDR1 and CDR2 sequences are MGHRA and YSYEKL.

V usage is TRBV20-1 and J usage is TRBJ2-5; 7 bases fit TRBD2. Germline trimming cut 3 bases from V and 2 bases from J; bases unmatched to any gene: 15. The CDR3 length is 17 residues. Germline V gene data show CDR1 as DFQATT and CDR2 as SNEGSKA (reference sequence). The CDR3 DNA follows: TGCAGTGCTAGTGAGGGATCGGGAGGAACCTCACAAGAGACCCAGTACTTC. As protein: CSASEGSGGTSQETQYF.

This clone was detected only once. The rearrangement uses TRBV6-1 and TRBJ2-7; D perhaps matches TRBD1 (5 bases). The V and J ends lost 1 base and 4 bases respectively, with 11 bases between them. CDR3 length: 14 amino acids. From germline, CDR1 is MNHNS and CDR2 SASEGT. CDR3 in DNA: TGTGCCAGCAGTGAAGACAGGATGGCATACGAGCAGTACTTC. Amino acid sequence: CASSEDRMAYEQYF.

The V call is TRBV5-1, the J call TRBJ2-3; weak D call: TRBD1 (5 bases). The V gene lost 4 bases and the J gene lost 1 base, with 13 bases spanning the gap. The CDR3 contains 15 residues. CDR1 is SGHRS and CDR2 is YFSETQ in the germline V gene. CDR3 sequence (DNA): TGCGCCAGCAGCCCTAATGGGGCGGGCACAGATACGCAGTATTTT. Amino acid sequence: CASSPNGAGTDTQYF. The full variable domain, in which reference TRBV5-1 and TRBJ2-3 provide the parts outside the CDR3, is KAGVTQTPRYLIKTRGQQVTLSCSPISGHRSVSWYQQTPGQGLQFLFEYFSETQRNKGNFPGRFSGRQFSNSRSEMNVSTLELGDSALYLCASSPNGAGTDTQYFGPGTRLTVL.

CDR3 loop: CASSSPPAGALTDTQYF. CDR3 DNA: TGTGCCAGCAGCTCACCCCCCGCGGGCGCACTCACAGATACGCAGTATTTT. The chain employs TRBV7-9 and TRBJ2-3; maybe TRBD2 (5 bases). The CDR3 contains 17 residues. V lost 4 bases to trimming and J lost 2 bases, with 19 bases between them. Per germline, CDR1 SEHNR and CDR2 FQNEAQ (reference sequence).

This rearrangement joins TRBV13 to TRBJ2-4; a weak D match, TRBD1 (5 bases). Trimming took 0 bases from V and 1 from J, leaving 13 bases between them. CDR3 length equals 17 residues. Germline values: CDR1 PRHDT, CDR2 FYEKMQ (reference sequence). CDR3 bases: TGTGCCAGCAGCTTAGGCCCAGGGAATAGGGCCAAAAACATTCAGTACTTC. Protein sequence: CASSLGPGNRAKNIQYF.

The J gene is TRBJ2-6, the V gene TRBV19, with TRBD2 as a possible D gene (5 bases). Germline CDR1 LNHDA, CDR2 SQIVND (reference sequence). V was shortened by 6 bases and J by 0 bases, with 6 bases between the two germline ends. The CDR3 has 14 amino acids. CDR3 nucleotide sequence: TGTGCCAGTAGGGGGAGCTCTGGGGCCAACGTCCTGACTTTC. This codes for CASRGSSGANVLTF.

The chain has TRBV23-1 and TRBJ2-6; D unclear. TRBV23-1 is annotated as an ORF whose role is uncertain. Trimming stripped 3 bases from V and 0 bases from J, with 6 bases between. This CDR3 has 15 amino acids. The CDR3 sequence is CASSQRFSGANVLTF. Written as DNA, the CDR3 is TGCGCCAGCAGTCAGAGGTTCTCTGGGGCCAACGTCCTGACTTTC.

The chain has TRBV29-1 and TRBJ1-2; weak D call: TRBD1 (5 bases). The length of the CDR3 is 12 residues. Germline V gives CDR1 SQVTM, CDR2 ANQGSEA. V lost 3 bases to trimming and J lost 6 bases, with 11 bases between them. The CDR3 nucleotides are TGCAGCGTTGAGGGGGGAAACGATGGCTACACCTTC. Translated, it gives CSVEGGNDGYTF.

In regard to this clone: At the DNA level, this CDR3 is encoded by other sequences in the same sample as well. This chain links TRBV12-3 or TRBV12-4 with TRBJ1-2, with D tentatively TRBD1 (6 bases). V was shortened by 0 bases and J by 7 bases, with 9 bases between the two germline ends. The CDR3 covers 13 residues. CDR3 loop: CASSLAGGGGYTF. In DNA form, the CDR3 reads TGTGCCAGCAGTTTAGCGGGAGGGGGTGGCTACACCTTC.

The chain recombines TRBV7-9 with TRBJ2-1, with D maybe TRBD1 (7 bases). The CDR3 covers 16 residues. Germline V gives CDR1 SEHNR, CDR2 FQNEAQ (reference sequence). V was trimmed by 5 bases and J by 7 bases, leaving 21 bases between them. The CDR3: CASSHPWQGGWNEQFF. Here the CDR3 DNA reads TGTGCCAGCAGCCACCCTTGGCAGGGGGGTTGGAATGAGCAGTTCTTC.

The chain carries TRBV7-9 and TRBJ2-4; 15 bases are a match to TRBD2. V lost 5 bases to trimming and J lost 8 bases; unmatched junction nucleotides: 4. From germline, CDR1 is SEHNR and CDR2 FQNEAQ (reference sequence). CDR3 length: 15 amino acids. The CDR3 bases are TGTGCCAGCAGCCCCGGGACTAGCGGGGGGTACATTCAGTACTTC. Protein product: CASSPGTSGGYIQYF.